This T cell receptor beta chain was recovered during a study of blood T cell repertoires in COVID-19. Study overall: Researchers got acute and convalescent COVID-19 samples from the United States, Italy and Spain. In each case, the material was cDNA or gDNA derived from T cells, B-cell-depleted T cells, or PBMCs.

Under the authors' procedure: Amplification of reference gene primers was used by the study to estimate nucleated cell counts. Libraries were prepared by immunoSEQ multiplex PCR; TCRdb keeps only in-frame clonotypes and omits some of them. D and trimming come from the DNA, and the V and J calls and clone size come from that table. The data hold around 130,000 clones, with about 90% observed a single time. Trimming shortened V by 5 bases and J by 10 bases, and 11 bases separated the two germline ends. CDR3 length: 12 amino acids. Germline V CDR1 and CDR2: MNHEY, SVGAGI. Input material: peripheral blood. The chain couples TRBV6-5 to TRBJ1-4, with D unresolved. The TCR originated in a woman between 45 and 60 years old who had recovered from COVID-19. CDR3 amino acids: CASSTPRGKLFF. The DNA for the CDR3 is TGTGCCAGCAGTACCCCCCGGGGAAAACTGTTTTTT.